The 5 T cell receptor beta chains below were found in one sample sequenced in a study of shared clonotypes between healthy human individuals (TCRdb year 2020). Library prep was done by the immunoSEQ multiplex PCR assay. What TCRdb holds here is the immuneACCESS table cut down to in-frame rearrangements. Part of the clones is not present; checked against another copy, under half of the missing clones reflect an unresolved V gene, and the others are unexplained. The sample includes some 630,000 clones, with roughly 78% observed a single time. Jointly, the top ten make up around 1.8% of the sample. Sample: memory CD4+ T cells sorted from blood. The sample's cell subset or site, from its label and the paper: CD45RA-negative fraction. The receptors shown here come from a woman in her 30s in good health.

This clone has only a few counts. This sequence joins TRBV9 and TRBJ2-3; D remains ambiguous. Germline CDR1 is SGDLS and CDR2 is YYNGEE. The CDR3 covers 13 residues. The V end was cut by 4 bases, the J end by 5 bases, with 11 bases between. The CDR3 loop reads CASSPNPEDTQYF. The CDR3 DNA reads as TGTGCCAGCAGCCCTAACCCTGAAGATACGCAGTATTTT. Filled out from reference TRBV9 and TRBJ2-3, the complete variable domain reads DSGVTQTPKHLITATGQRVTLRCSPRSGDLSVYWYQQSLDQGLQFLIQYYNGEERAKGNILERFSAQQFPDLHSELNLSSLELGDSALYFCASSPNPEDTQYFGPGTRLTVL.

This clone is a singleton in its sample. The J gene is TRBJ2-7, the V gene TRBV6-6; tentatively, D is TRBD1 or TRBD2 (7 bases each). CDR1 MNHNY and CDR2 SVGAGI come from the germline V gene (reference sequence). The ends were cut back, 2 bases at V and 7 bases at J, with 21 bases in the middle. CDR3 length equals 16 residues. The CDR3 spells CASSYQGGAGGEEQYF. DNA for the CDR3: TGTGCCAGCAGTTACCAGGGTGGAGCAGGGGGGGAGGAGCAGTACTTC.

The chain has TRBV28 and TRBJ2-5; D might be TRBD2 (6 bases). The tail of the sequence fits TRBJ2-7 better, so the J call may be wrong. There are 11 residues in the CDR3. Germline V CDR1 and CDR2: MDHEN, SYDVKM. The CDR3 DNA is TGTGCTGCGGGAACGTCCTACGAGCAGTACTTC. Amino acid sequence: CAAGTSYEQYF.

Remarks on this clone: The same CDR3 also results from other DNA sequences found in this sample. The chain carries TRBV6-5 and TRBJ2-7; D may be TRBD2 (5 bases). V was pared by 3 bases and J by 0 bases, with 9 bases between. The CDR3 has 14 residues. CDR1 and CDR2 from the germline V gene are MNHEY and SVGAGI. This CDR3 is CASSYSDSSYEQYF. CDR3 in DNA: TGTGCCAGCAGTTATTCGGACTCCTCCTACGAGCAGTACTTC.

The gene calls are TRBV5-4 and TRBJ2-5, with 7 nucleotides matching TRBD2. V shed 2 bases and J 4 bases; nucleotides not matched to a gene: 11. The CDR3 loop spans 16 amino acids. Looked up from germline, CDR1 is SGHNT and CDR2 is YYREEE (reference sequence). DNA for the CDR3: TGTGCCAGCAGCTTAGTGGGAGGGCCGTGGGGAGAGACCCAGTACTTC. Translation: CASSLVGGPWGETQYF.